Listed here are 14 T cell receptor beta chains from one sample, sequenced in a study of cytomegalovirus exposure and HLA in healthy donors. PCR primers comprised 60 Vbeta and 13 Jbeta primers. The method was immunoSEQ multiplex PCR; TCRdb's version includes in-frame clones alone and lacks a portion of them. The sample includes some 84,000 clones, about three quarters of them seen just once. The sample consisted of PBMCs. These receptor sequences come from a male donor in good health and CMV-seropositive.

V and J are TRBV2 and TRBJ2-7, with D maybe TRBD2 (7 bases). The CDR3 extends over 16 amino acids. Germline assignment: CDR1 SNHLY and CDR2 FYNNEI. V was clipped by 1 base and J by 3 bases, with 16 bases between them. The CDR3 is CASSEGAGAKVYEQYF. In DNA form, the CDR3 reads TGTGCCAGCAGTGAAGGGGCGGGGGCTAAAGTCTACGAGCAGTACTTC.

The chain carries TRBV5-4 and TRBJ1-1; TRBD1 matches at 7 bases. There are 16 residues in the CDR3. Germline V gives CDR1 SGHNT, CDR2 YYREEE (reference sequence). V was clipped by 3 bases and J by 0 bases; unmatched bases: 8. As DNA, the CDR3 is TGTGCCAGCAGCTCATGGACAGGACTCATGAACACTGAAGCTTTCTTT. Translated: CASSSWTGLMNTEAFF.

This chain connects TRBV10-1 to TRBJ2-7; tentatively, D is TRBD1 (6 bases). The germline V gene has CDR1 WNHNN and CDR2 SYGVQD (reference sequence). The CDR3 is 14 residues long. The V end lost 6 bases, the J end lost 3 bases, and 15 bases lay between the germline ends. This CDR3 is CASRDDRTIYEQYF. The DNA of the CDR3 is TGCGCCAGCAGAGACGACAGGACCATCTACGAGCAGTACTTC.

J is TRBJ2-3 and V is TRBV4-1, with TRBD2 matching over 8 bases. The CDR3 runs 16 residues. V shed 1 base and J 0 bases; nucleotides not matched to a gene: 3. Germline assignment: CDR1 MGHRA and CDR2 YSYEKL. The CDR3 is CASSQVSGASTDTQYF. Here the CDR3 DNA reads TGCGCCAGCAGCCAAGTTAGCGGGGCTAGCACAGATACGCAGTATTTT.

The chain joins TRBV9 to TRBJ2-1; D unresolved. CDR3 length: 15 amino acids. Germline CDR1 SGDLS, CDR2 YYNGEE. Trimming cost V 3 bases and J 0 bases, with 10 bases left between them. CDR3 amino acids: CASSAPDSSYNEQFF. The DNA for the CDR3 is TGTGCCAGCAGCGCCCCAGACTCCTCCTACAATGAGCAGTTCTTC.

This clone was counted once. The chain recombines TRBV9 with TRBJ2-1, with 9 bases fitting TRBD2. The CDR3 contains 15 residues. Germline values: CDR1 SGDLS, CDR2 YYNGEE. V lost 0 bases to trimming and J lost 10 bases; unmatched junction nucleotides: 8. CDR3 amino acids: CASSVGPPLAGEQFF. The CDR3 DNA sequence: TGTGCCAGCAGCGTAGGGCCCCCCCTAGCGGGGGAGCAGTTCTTC.

V is TRBV18 and J is TRBJ2-7; a possible D gene is TRBD2 (6 bases). Trimming shortened V by 3 bases and J by 0 bases, and 9 bases separated the two germline ends. Germline V gene sequence: CDR1 KGHSH, CDR2 LQKENI. The CDR3 spans 14 residues. The CDR3 region is CASSPGTRSYEQYF. The CDR3 nucleotides are TGTGCCAGCTCACCCGGGACTCGCTCCTACGAGCAGTACTTC.

Written as DNA, the CDR3 is TGCGCCAGCAGCTTGGAGACTAGTCCCGGCACCGGGGAGCTGTTTTTT. Protein: CASSLETSPGTGELFF. The chain carries TRBV5-1 and TRBJ2-2, with D possibly TRBD2 on 6 matching bases. Trimming shortened V by 0 bases and J by 4 bases, and 13 bases separated the two germline ends. Per germline, CDR1 SGHRS and CDR2 YFSETQ. CDR3 length: 16 residues.

Only one count was recorded for this clone. This rearrangement joins TRBV5-1 to TRBJ2-1; 8 nucleotides line up with TRBD2. Germline loops: CDR1 SGHRS, CDR2 YFSETQ. V was clipped by 3 bases and J by 6 bases; unmatched bases: 11. This CDR3 spans 16 amino acids. The CDR3 here is CASSSELADRGNEQFF. CDR3 bases: TGCGCCAGCAGCTCTGAACTAGCGGACAGAGGCAATGAGCAGTTCTTC.

V gene TRBV5-8 combines with J gene TRBJ2-1, with 8 bases that match TRBD1. Germline V gives CDR1 SGHTS, CDR2 YDEGEE. The V and J ends lost 1 base and 4 bases, in that order; junction bases with no gene match: 4. The CDR3 runs to 15 residues. CDR3 coding DNA: TGTGCCAGCAGCTTGACAAGACAGGGGTACAATGAGCAGTTCTTC. Encoded protein: CASSLTRQGYNEQFF.

CDR3 sequence (DNA): TGCGCCAGCAGCTATGGCCAGGGGGCCAACGTCCTGACTTTC. As protein: CASSYGQGANVLTF. The rearrangement links TRBV5-1 to TRBJ2-6; D remains ambiguous. V was clipped by 3 bases and J by 4 bases, with 8 bases between them. The CDR3 is 14 amino acids. The germline CDR1 and CDR2 sequences are SGHRS and YFSETQ. The full variable domain, rest sourced from reference TRBV5-1 and TRBJ2-6, is KAGVTQTPRYLIKTRGQQVTLSCSPISGHRSVSWYQQTPGQGLQFLFEYFSETQRNKGNFPGRFSGRQFSNSRSEMNVSTLELGDSALYLCASSYGQGANVLTFGAGSRLTVL.

The rearrangement uses TRBV27 and TRBJ2-1; 9 bases map to TRBD2. Germline V gene data show CDR1 as MNHEY and CDR2 as SMNVEV (reference sequence). The CDR3 has 17 residues. V lost 4 bases to trimming and J lost 2 bases; unmatched junction nucleotides: 9. The CDR3 DNA follows: TGTGCCAGCAGTTGGAGTAGCGGGAGATTCCCCTACAATGAGCAGTTCTTC. Protein product: CASSWSSGRFPYNEQFF.

V is TRBV5-1 and J is TRBJ1-4, with D unclear. The V and J ends lost 3 bases and 8 bases respectively, with 11 bases between them. CDR3 length: 13 residues. CDR1 and CDR2 from the germline V gene are SGHRS and YFSETQ. Written as DNA, the CDR3 is TGCGCCAGCAGCTGGGGAGGTACCGAAAAACTGTTTTTT. It encodes CASSWGGTEKLFF. Together with reference TRBV5-1 and TRBJ1-4, the CDR3 gives the full variable domain: KAGVTQTPRYLIKTRGQQVTLSCSPISGHRSVSWYQQTPGQGLQFLFEYFSETQRNKGNFPGRFSGRQFSNSRSEMNVSTLELGDSALYLCASSWGGTEKLFFGSGTQLSVL.

Only a few counts were recorded for this clone. This sequence joins TRBV7-9 and TRBJ2-7, with D possibly being TRBD1 (5 bases). The CDR3 runs to 14 residues. Germline assignment: CDR1 SEHNR and CDR2 FQNEAQ (reference sequence). V lost 7 bases to trimming and J lost 2 bases, with 15 bases between them. CDR3: CASNPVGPAYEQYF. The CDR3 DNA follows: TGTGCCAGCAACCCAGTGGGGCCGGCCTACGAGCAGTACTTC. Variable domain in full (rest from reference TRBV7-9 and TRBJ2-7): DTGVSQNPRHKITKRGQNVTFRCDPISEHNRLYWYRQTLGQGPEFLTYFQNEAQLEKSRLLSDRFSAERPKGSFSTLEIQRTEQGDSAMYLCASNPVGPAYEQYFGPGTRLTVT.